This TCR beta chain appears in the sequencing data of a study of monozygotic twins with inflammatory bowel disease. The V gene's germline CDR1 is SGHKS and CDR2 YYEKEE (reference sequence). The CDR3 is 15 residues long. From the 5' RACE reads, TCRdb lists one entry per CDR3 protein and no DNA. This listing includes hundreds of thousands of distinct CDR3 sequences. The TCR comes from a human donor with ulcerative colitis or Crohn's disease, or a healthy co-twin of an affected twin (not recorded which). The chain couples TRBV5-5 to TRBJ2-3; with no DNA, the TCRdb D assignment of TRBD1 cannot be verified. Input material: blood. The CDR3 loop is CASSLPPGSTDTQYF.